This T cell receptor (beta chain) originates from a study of blood T cell repertoires in COVID-19. In the study overall: Sites in the United States, Italy and Spain provided acute and convalescent COVID-19 samples. T cells, B-cell-depleted T cells, or PBMCs provided the cDNA or gDNA that served as material.

On this clone itself: The same CDR3 arises from other DNA sequences in this sample as well.

Original data processing: Reference gene primer amplification gave estimated nucleated cell counts. TCRdb's table, derived via immunoSEQ multiplex PCR, lists solely in-frame clones and lacks some. V and J calls plus clone size are reproduced from that table; the DNA served to infer D and trimming. This sample has 130,000 to 150,000 clones, with about 90% found just once. The sample consisted of peripheral blood. This receptor was taken from a man at least 80 years old with acute or convalescent COVID-19.

CDR3 residues: CASSLDQGNTEAFF. The CDR3 DNA reads as TGCGCCAGCAGCTTGGATCAGGGTAATACTGAAGCTTTCTTT. This chain connects TRBV5-1 to TRBJ1-1; TRBD1 is a possible D gene (5 bases). The CDR3 extends over 14 amino acids. Germline assignment: CDR1 SGHRS and CDR2 YFSETQ. Between the trimmed V and J ends, which lost 0 bases and 5 bases, there was a span of 11 bases.